These 9 T cell receptor beta chains originate from one sample sequenced in a study of blood T cell repertoires in COVID-19. Assay: immunoSEQ multiplex PCR; the TCRdb copy retains only in-frame clones and omits some. The profile shows fewer than 350,000 clones, roughly 89% of them singletons. Sequences were obtained from PBMCs or T cells enriched from blood (not recorded which). The receptors were sampled from a man in his sixties who had recovered from COVID-19.

This chain joins TRBV7-9 and TRBJ1-1; D is uncertain. The CDR3 loop spans 13 amino acids. V was clipped by 6 bases and J by 3 bases, with 11 bases between them. Germline V gene lookup returns CDR1 SEHNR and CDR2 FQNEAQ (reference sequence). CDR3 DNA: TGTGCCAGCAGATTCTACGAGCACACTGAAGCTTTCTTT. It specifies CASRFYEHTEAFF.

The J gene is TRBJ2-7, the V gene TRBV29-1, with 7 bases identical to TRBD1. CDR3 length: 13 amino acids. Germline loops: CDR1 SQVTM, CDR2 ANQGSEA. With 4 bases clipped from V and 7 bases from J, the junction kept 10 bases outside the gene matches. CDR3 nucleotides: TGCAGCGTTGGGGCCGGGACAGATCGAGAGCAGTACTTC. Protein: CSVGAGTDREQYF.

V gene TRBV7-2 combines with J gene TRBJ2-4, with 8 bases lining up with TRBD2. The ends lost 4 bases at V and 0 bases at J; junction bases unmatched: 11. The CDR3 is made up of 18 amino acids. The germline V gene encodes CDR1 SGHTA and CDR2 FQGNSA. CDR3 coding DNA: TGTGCCAGCAGCTCTCCCGGGACTAGGGTCCTAGCCAAAAACATTCAGTACTTC. Protein: CASSSPGTRVLAKNIQYF. Using reference TRBV7-2 and TRBJ2-4 for the parts outside the CDR3, the full variable domain is GAGVSQSPSNKVTEKGKDVELRCDPISGHTALYWYRQSLGQGLEFLIYFQGNSAPDKSGLPSDRFSAERTGGSVSTLTIQRTQQEDSAVYLCASSSPGTRVLAKNIQYFGAGTRLSVL.

The chain carries TRBV5-8 and TRBJ1-1; 8 nucleotides agree with TRBD1. Germline trimming cut 2 bases from V and 0 bases from J; bases unmatched to any gene: 3. This CDR3 is 15 amino acids long. The V gene's germline CDR1 is SGHTS and CDR2 YDEGEE. The CDR3 DNA follows: TGTGCCAGCAGCTTTCAGACAGGGGTGAACACTGAAGCTTTCTTT. It yields the protein CASSFQTGVNTEAFF.

This clone was observed a single time. J is TRBJ2-1 and V is TRBV27; the match to TRBD2 covers 11 bases. Per germline, CDR1 MNHEY and CDR2 SMNVEV (reference sequence). The CDR3 is made up of 15 amino acids. The V gene end was trimmed by 2 bases and the J gene end by 9 bases; junction bases not matched to a gene: 6. The CDR3 spells CASSLRLAGGLEQFF. The DNA of the CDR3 is TGTGCCAGCAGTTTACGCCTAGCGGGAGGCCTTGAGCAGTTCTTC.

V gene TRBV9 combines with J gene TRBJ1-2, with 8 bases aligning to TRBD1. V lost 5 bases to trimming and J lost 2 bases; unmatched junction nucleotides: 8. The germline CDR1 and CDR2 sequences are SGDLS and YYNGEE. This CDR3 spans 15 amino acids. The CDR3 loop reads CASSTQGGTNYGYTF. In nucleotides, the CDR3 is TGTGCCAGCAGTACACAGGGGGGCACGAACTATGGCTACACCTTC.

The chain couples TRBV6-5 to TRBJ2-3, with 10 bases aligning to TRBD2. The CDR3 loop spans 14 amino acids. V lost 5 bases to trimming and J lost 5 bases; unmatched junction nucleotides: 4. Germline assignment: CDR1 MNHEY and CDR2 SVGAGI. The CDR3 region has the DNA TGTGCCAGCAGTCCCAGCGGGAGGGGAGATACGCAGTATTTT. Protein product: CASSPSGRGDTQYF.

CDR3 protein: CASSTPRTGTYEQYF. The CDR3 DNA sequence: TGTGCCAGTAGTACCCCCAGGACAGGGACCTACGAGCAGTACTTC. V and J are TRBV19 and TRBJ2-7; 8 bases are shared with TRBD1. J was trimmed by 2 bases and V by 4 bases; bases with no gene match: 7. The germline V gene encodes CDR1 LNHDA and CDR2 SQIVND (reference sequence). This CDR3 has 15 residues.

This clone has a single count. The chain joins TRBV3-1 (or the pseudogene TRBV3-2) to TRBJ1-5; TRBD1 is a possible D gene (5 bases). Trimming removed 3 bases from V and 4 bases from J, with 10 bases in between. Germline V gene data show CDR1 as LGHDT and CDR2 as YNNKEL (reference sequence). The CDR3 extends over 14 amino acids. CDR3 region: CASSQDQGNQPQHF. DNA of the CDR3: TGTGCCAGCAGCCAGGATCAGGGAAATCAGCCCCAGCATTTT.